The 14 T cell receptor gamma chains below all came from one sample that was sequenced in a study of gamma delta lymphoproliferative disorders and STAT genes. TCRdb re-processed the multiplex PCR reads via CATT. Of thousands of gamma-chain clones in the sample, 10% are singletons; the top ten hold approximately 10%. The receptor sequences were amplified from genomic DNA of peripheral blood mononuclear cells. Source material: blood. The receptors were gathered from a human donor in good health.

The J gene is TRGJ1 or TRGJ2, the V gene TRGV11. TCRdb carries no J gene annotation; the J gene was assigned here by matching the DNA with germline. TRGV11 is noted as an ORF with a role that remains uncertain. Unmatched junction bases numbered 9, after V lost 1 base and J lost 6 bases. This CDR3 has 15 residues. In DNA form, the CDR3 reads TGTGCCTGCTGGATTAGGCATAAACGGGGTTATAAGAAACTCTTT. Its translation: CACWIRHKRGYKKLF.

This clone rates as medium-sized (0.01 to 0.1%). Because the CDR3's place on the DNA is in doubt, the DNA is left out and the CDR3 is given as listed by TCRdb. The V gene call is TRGV11, and the J gene call is absent. TRGV11 is an ORF for which the function is uncertain. Both ends counted, the CDR3 spans 19 residues. The CDR3: CTTVPAGLGMNTTGWFKIF.

This clone is medium-sized in the sample. The DNA of the CDR3 is TGTGCTGCGCCTGATACCACTGGTTGGTTCAAGATATTT. Translating it yields CAAPDTTGWFKIF. V is TRGV10 and J is TRGJP1. The J gene comes from matching the DNA to germline here; TCRdb lacks it. Being an ORF, TRGV10 has a function that is uncertain. This CDR3 has 13 amino acids. V shed 11 bases and J 0 bases; nucleotides not matched to a gene: 4.

By share of the sample, this clone is medium-sized (0.01 to 0.1%). This rearrangement joins TRGV4 to TRGJ1 or TRGJ2. TCRdb records no J gene; here it was assigned by comparing the DNA to germline. Germline assignment: CDR1 EGSTGY and CDR2 YDSYTSSV. The CDR3 has 14 residues. V was clipped by 8 bases and J by 6 bases; unmatched bases: 16. The CDR3 DNA reads TGTGCCACCTCCCCGATGTGGTGGGCTTATAAGAAACTCTTT. As protein: CATSPMWWAYKKLF.

By share, this clone ranks as medium-sized. The chain has TRGV2 and TRGJP2. The J gene, absent from TCRdb, was called here by matching the DNA to germline. V lost 0 bases, J lost 0 bases, and 16 bases stayed unmatched. From germline, CDR1 is EGSNGY and CDR2 YDSYNSKV. The CDR3 has 20 amino acids. The CDR3 nucleotides are TGTGCCACCTGGGACGGGCTGTGGGTGTCCGCTAATAGTAGTGATTGGATCAAGACGTTT. Translation gives CATWDGLWVSANSSDWIKTF.

This clone rates as medium-sized. The CDR3 DNA follows: TGTGCTGCGTGGGATTTGAGGCGGGCTGGTTGGTTCAAGATATTT. This gives the protein CAAWDLRRAGWFKIF. The chain employs TRGV10 and TRGJP1. The J gene, not given by TCRdb, was assigned here from a germline match of the nucleotide sequence. TRGV10 is an ORF for which the function is uncertain. The CDR3 has 15 amino acids. V lost 8 bases to trimming and J lost 6 bases; unmatched junction nucleotides: 13.

This clone is labeled medium-sized. The CDR3 reads CAAWDYNPPFYKKLF. As DNA, the CDR3 is TGTGCTGCGTGGGATTATAACCCTCCCTTTTATAAGAAACTCTTT. V is TRGV10 and J is TRGJ1 or TRGJ2. The J gene is absent in TCRdb and was assigned here via DNA matching to germline. TRGV10 falls under the ORF class, with uncertain function. CDR3 length equals 15 residues. V was pared by 8 bases and J by 6 bases, with 17 bases of the junction left unmatched.

This clone has more than one count but fewer than ten. It is likely a read error: a sequence one base away is far more abundant. The DNA is left out, because the CDR3 cannot be placed on it with certainty; the CDR3 is given as TCRdb lists it. Other DNA sequences of this sample code for an identical CDR3. The J segment was not called; the V segment is TRGV11. TRGV11 is placed among ORFs of uncertain function. The CDR3 is 16 residues long, ends included. The CDR3 sequence is CTTVPAGLGTYYKKLF.

By its share, this clone is medium-sized. The rearrangement links TRGV4 to TRGJ1 or TRGJ2. TCRdb gives no J gene; it was assigned here by matching the DNA to germline. The ends lost 4 bases at V and 11 bases at J; junction bases unmatched: 8. From germline, CDR1 is EGSTGY and CDR2 YDSYTSSV. This CDR3 contains 11 residues. For the CDR3, the DNA is TGTGCCACCTGGGAGATTATCGAGAAACTCTTT. Protein product: CATWEIIEKLF.

On this clone: With a far larger clone one base away, a read error is the likely cause. Within the sample, other DNA sequences also encode this same CDR3. The chain combines TRGV3 with TRGJP2. TCRdb records no J gene; here it was assigned by comparing the DNA to germline. This CDR3 is 17 amino acids long. The germline gives CDR1 VTNTFY, CDR2 YDVSTARD (reference sequence). With 1 base clipped from V and 5 bases from J, the junction kept 13 bases outside the gene matches. The CDR3 DNA reads TGTGCCACCTGGGACAGTCCTACGGGTGGCAGTGATTGGATCAAGACGTTT. Translating it yields CATWDSPTGGSDWIKTF.

Concerning this clone itself: The TCRdb record carries a much larger clone's protein, which differs from this DNA's translation at residue 7; a read error is the likely cause, and the protein listed here is the DNA translation. The rearrangement uses TRGV4 and TRGJ1 or TRGJ2. No J gene was available from TCRdb, and it was assigned here by a germline match of the DNA. Germline values: CDR1 EGSTGY, CDR2 YDSYTSSV. J lost 4 bases, V lost 0 bases, and 3 bases had no gene match. The CDR3 totals 13 residues. The CDR3 protein is CATWDGWYYKKLF. The CDR3 bases are TGTGCCACCTGGGATGGGTGGTATTATAAGAAACTCTTT.

This clone is categorized as medium-sized. The chain links TRGV10 to TRGJ1 or TRGJ2. The J gene, absent from TCRdb, was called here by matching the DNA to germline. TRGV10 is identified as an open reading frame with a role that is uncertain. After removal of 8 bases from V and 1 base from J, the junction contained 6 bases not matched to a gene. The CDR3 loop spans 13 amino acids. The CDR3 DNA follows: TGTGCTGCGTGGGTCGATAATTATTATAAGAAACTCTTT. As protein: CAAWVDNYYKKLF.

This clone is judged medium-sized. V usage is TRGV9 and J usage is TRGJ1 or TRGJ2. The J gene, not given by TCRdb, was assigned here from a germline match of the nucleotide sequence. With V trimmed by 3 bases and J by 4 bases, 6 bases remained unmatched. This CDR3 is built from 13 residues. Germline V lookup: CDR1 GITISATS, CDR2 ISYDGTV (reference sequence). The CDR3 reads CALWENAYYKKLF. The CDR3 DNA follows: TGTGCCTTGTGGGAGAATGCCTATTATAAGAAACTCTTT.

Comments on this clone: A junction boundary mismatches the germline segment, possibly from a read error. V and J are TRGV10 and TRGJP1. TCRdb gives no J gene; it was assigned here by matching the DNA to germline. TRGV10 belongs to the ORF category, with a function that is uncertain. The CDR3 has 15 residues. In nucleotides, the CDR3 is TGCGCGGGATTTTGGACCTATACCACTGGTTGGTTCAAGATATTT. Protein sequence: CAGFWTYTTGWFKIF.